Following are 8 T cell receptor beta chains from one sample sequenced in a study of graft-versus-host responses after intestinal transplantation. Produced via immunoSEQ multiplex PCR; TCRdb's table is partial and in-frame only. The sample records about 86,000 clones, approximately 90% being singletons. These receptors have no known antigen. The material sequenced was unstimulated CD4+ T cells sorted from spleen or lymph node cells, taken before transplant. The receptors were sampled from a human donor who was the organ donor for an intestinal transplant.

V usage is TRBV14 and J usage is TRBJ1-4; TRBD1 matches at 10 bases. CDR3 size: 16 residues. Trimming at V came to 1 base and at J to 7 bases, leaving 6 bases not matched to a gene. Germline CDR1 SGHDN, CDR2 FVKESK. CDR3 loop: CASSQGRDRGCEKLFF. The DNA of the CDR3 is TGTGCCAGCAGCCAAGGTAGGGACAGGGGTTGTGAAAAACTGTTTTTT.

The rearrangement joins TRBV5-4 to TRBJ1-2, with a weak D call TRBD1 (6 bases). The length of the CDR3 is 13 residues. Per germline, CDR1 SGHNT and CDR2 YYREEE (reference sequence). Trimming left V 2 bases short and J 8 bases short, with 13 bases between. CDR3 region: CASSFGQGNGYTF. The CDR3 DNA follows: TGTGCCAGCAGCTTTGGCCAGGGGAACGGCTACACCTTC.

The chain has TRBV19 and TRBJ1-1; tentatively, D is TRBD1 (5 bases). Germline-derived CDR1 and CDR2 are LNHDA and SQIVND (reference sequence). The CDR3 totals 15 residues. Trimming stripped 5 bases from V and 2 bases from J, with 15 bases between. The CDR3 spells CASSAQVLANTEAFF. Here the CDR3 DNA reads TGTGCCAGTAGTGCACAGGTCTTAGCTAACACTGAAGCTTTCTTT. The variable domain in full, with the rest retrieved from reference TRBV19 and TRBJ1-1, is DGGITQSPKYLFRKEGQNVTLSCEQNLNHDAMYWYRQDPGQGLRLIYYSQIVNDFQKGDIAEGYSVSREKKESFPLTVTSAQKNPTAFYLCASSAQVLANTEAFFGQGTRLTVV.

The chain is built from TRBV19 and TRBJ2-1; possibly TRBD2 for D (5 bases). In germline, CDR1 is LNHDA, CDR2 SQIVND (reference sequence). Trimming took 5 bases from V and 0 from J, leaving 14 bases between them. CDR3 length equals 16 residues. The chain's CDR3 is CASSSPPGSSYNEQFF. The CDR3 coding sequence is TGTGCCAGTAGTTCCCCCCCGGGGAGCTCCTACAATGAGCAGTTCTTC.

The rearrangement joins TRBV28 to TRBJ1-2; D not certain. The CDR3 sequence is 14 residues long. Trimming cost V 2 bases and J 7 bases, with 14 bases left between them. Germline V gene lookup returns CDR1 MDHEN and CDR2 SYDVKM. This CDR3 is CASSLAGKPSGYTF. CDR3 in DNA: TGTGCCAGCAGTTTAGCCGGGAAGCCCTCTGGCTACACCTTC.

This clone was seen a handful of times. The chain is built from TRBV7-3 and TRBJ2-1; possibly TRBD1 for D (5 bases). Germline V lookup: CDR1 SGHTA, CDR2 FQGTGA. Trimming removed 3 bases from V and 2 bases from J, with 14 bases in between. This CDR3 is 16 amino acids long. For the CDR3, the DNA is TGTGCCAGCAGCTTCCATGGGGCCGATCCCTACAATGAGCAGTTCTTC. It yields the protein CASSFHGADPYNEQFF.

The V call is TRBV28, the J call TRBJ2-1; 9 bases are a match to TRBD2. V shed 6 bases, J shed 2 bases, and the junction held 11 bases outside the gene matches. Germline lookup yields CDR1 MDHEN and CDR2 SYDVKM. This CDR3 region has 17 residues. The CDR3 sequence: CASSPPLAGDPYNEQFF. CDR3 coding DNA: TGTGCCAGCAGCCCACCCTTAGCGGGAGATCCCTACAATGAGCAGTTCTTC.

The V call is TRBV28, the J call TRBJ1-1; 8 nucleotides line up with TRBD1. After removal of 5 bases from V and 4 bases from J, the junction contained 9 bases not matched to a gene. The CDR3 runs 15 residues. Germline V gene lookup returns CDR1 MDHEN and CDR2 SYDVKM. CDR3 bases: TGTGCCAGCAGTGGGCCCGGGACAGGTAGCACTGAAGCTTTCTTT. Translated, it gives CASSGPGTGSTEAFF.